This T cell receptor beta chain was captured by sequencing in a study of shared clonotypes between healthy human individuals. Study outcomes and limitations: In the sorted subsets, rarefaction showed sequencing was incomplete despite large depth. Clonotypes which were not shared had lower generation probabilities than clonotypes that all four donors shared. In a handful of donors, about 5% of naive CD4 clonotypes appeared in common. Researchers sampled only blood; tissue repertoires likely differ.

Sequencing used immunoSEQ multiplex PCR; TCRdb keeps in-frame clones, though not all of them. The sample holds around 2.1 million clones, about 94% seen once. Unmatched junction bases numbered 5, after V lost 3 bases and J lost 6 bases. The CDR3 is 12 residues long. Germline CDR1 and CDR2: GTSNPN and SVGIG (reference sequence). As to this clone: The antigen is undetermined.

The sequencing sample was made of naive CD4+ T cells sorted from blood. Subset in this sample: CD45RA+ positively selected. This clonotype was obtained from a man younger than 30 in good health. This sequence joins TRBV30 and TRBJ2-7, with TRBD2 matching 7 bases. The DNA for the CDR3 is TGTGCCTGGAGAATCGGGGGGACCGAGCAGTACTTC. Protein product: CAWRIGGTEQYF. The complete variable domain, with remaining parts taken from reference TRBV30 and TRBJ2-7, reads SQTIHQWPATLVQPVGSPLSLECTVEGTSNPNLYWYRQAAGRGLQLLFYSVGIGQISSEVPQNLSASRPQDRQFILSSKKLLLSDSGFYLCAWRIGGTEQYFGPGTRLTVT.